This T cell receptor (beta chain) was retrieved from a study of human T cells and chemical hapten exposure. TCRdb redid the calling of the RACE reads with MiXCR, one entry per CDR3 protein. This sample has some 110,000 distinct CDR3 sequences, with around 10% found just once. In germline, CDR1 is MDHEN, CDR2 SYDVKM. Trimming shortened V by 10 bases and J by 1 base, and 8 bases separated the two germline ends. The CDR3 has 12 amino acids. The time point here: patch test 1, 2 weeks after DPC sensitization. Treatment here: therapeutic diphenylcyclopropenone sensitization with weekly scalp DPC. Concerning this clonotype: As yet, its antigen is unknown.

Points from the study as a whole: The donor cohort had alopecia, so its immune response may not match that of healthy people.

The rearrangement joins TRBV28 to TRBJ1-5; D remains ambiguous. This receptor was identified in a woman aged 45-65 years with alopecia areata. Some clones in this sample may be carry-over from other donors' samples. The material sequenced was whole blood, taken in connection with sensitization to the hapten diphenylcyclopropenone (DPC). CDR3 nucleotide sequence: TGTGCCACCGAGGTAAGCAATCAGCCCCAGCATTTT. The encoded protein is CATEVSNQPQHF.